These 23 T cell receptor beta chains were sequenced from one sample in a study of CD8+ T cells in alopecia areata. Isolated RNA was reverse transcribed into cDNA used as the sequencing template. The table came from immunoSEQ multiplex PCR; TCRdb's copy has only in-frame clones and leaves some out. This sample carries 200,000 to 250,000 clones, about three fifths of them seen once, and the ten largest clones take under 0.5%. The sample was CD4+ T cells sorted from blood, taken at week 0. Receptors were obtained from a human donor with alopecia areata.

This rearrangement joins TRBV10-3 to TRBJ1-5; D is possibly TRBD1 (5 bases). The CDR3 is 13 amino acids. Trimming removed 10 bases from V and 6 bases from J, with 16 bases in between. CDR1 ENHRY and CDR2 SYGVKD come from the germline V gene. The CDR3 protein is CATGQGQVQPQHF. As DNA, the CDR3 is TGTGCCACGGGGCAGGGCCAGGTTCAGCCCCAGCATTTT.

This clone was seen more than once but under ten times. The V and J genes are TRBV5-1 and TRBJ1-5; TRBD1 matches 8 bases. This CDR3 is built from 14 residues. Germline assignment: CDR1 SGHRS and CDR2 YFSETQ. J lost 7 bases, V lost 4 bases, and 7 bases had no gene match. The CDR3: CASSHTGGNQPQHF. The CDR3 DNA reads as TGCGCCAGCAGCCATACAGGGGGTAACCAGCCCCAGCATTTT.

V is TRBV6-6 and J is TRBJ2-5, with D maybe TRBD2 (6 bases). The CDR3 runs 15 residues. The germline V gene has CDR1 MNHNY and CDR2 SVGAGI (reference sequence). V was pared by 8 bases and J by 5 bases, with 21 bases between. The CDR3 protein is CASSVGGTNWETQYF. CDR3 nucleotide sequence: TGTGCCAGCTCCGTGGGGGGAACGAATTGGGAGACCCAGTACTTC.

About this clone itself: Distinct nucleotide sequences in the sample also encode this CDR3. The chain carries TRBV30 and TRBJ1-1; tentatively, D is TRBD1 (5 bases). V was shortened by 0 bases and J by 8 bases, with 7 bases between the two germline ends. Germline loops: CDR1 GTSNPN, CDR2 SVGIG (reference sequence). The CDR3 runs to 11 residues. CDR3 residues: CAWSVGAEAFF. The CDR3 nucleotides are TGTGCCTGGAGTGTAGGGGCCGAAGCTTTCTTT.

In its sample, this clone was seen once. The genes are TRBV14 and TRBJ2-1; D not resolved. CDR1 SGHDN and CDR2 FVKESK come from the germline V gene. V was trimmed by 3 bases and J by 6 bases, leaving 15 bases between them. This CDR3 contains 15 residues. The CDR3: CASSQLETPVNEQFF. CDR3 bases: TGTGCCAGCAGCCAGCTTGAGACCCCCGTCAATGAGCAGTTCTTC. The entire variable domain, with the rest obtained from reference TRBV14 and TRBJ2-1, is as follows: EAGVTQFPSHSVIEKGQTVTLRCDPISGHDNLYWYRRVMGKEIKFLLHFVKESKQDESGMPNNRFLAERTGGTYSTLKVQPAELEDSGVYFCASSQLETPVNEQFFGPGTRLTVL.

This clone has only one observation. The chain uses TRBV9 and TRBJ1-1; 9 bases are shared with TRBD1. The J segment lost 5 bases and the V segment lost 2 bases, leaving 4 bases of the junction unmatched. Germline V lookup: CDR1 SGDLS, CDR2 YYNGEE. This CDR3 contains 14 residues. CDR3 loop: CASSVTGGGTEAFF. DNA of the CDR3: TGTGCCAGCAGCGTGACAGGGGGAGGGACTGAAGCTTTCTTT. The whole variable domain, filled in from reference TRBV9 and TRBJ1-1, reads DSGVTQTPKHLITATGQRVTLRCSPRSGDLSVYWYQQSLDQGLQFLIQYYNGEERAKGNILERFSAQQFPDLHSELNLSSLELGDSALYFCASSVTGGGTEAFFGQGTRLTVV.

This chain joins TRBV6-5 and TRBJ1-5, with D tentatively TRBD1 (6 bases). Germline CDR1 reads MNHEY; CDR2 reads SVGAGI. The CDR3 sequence is 13 residues long. The germline V and J ends were trimmed by 6 bases and 7 bases, with 13 bases remaining between them. The CDR3 region is CASRKGGGQPQHF. CDR3 DNA: TGTGCCAGCAGAAAGGGGGGCGGCCAGCCCCAGCATTTT.

Only a few counts were recorded for this clone. The chain is built from TRBV20-1 and TRBJ1-2; no clear D gene. The germline CDR1 and CDR2 sequences are DFQATT and SNEGSKA (reference sequence). The CDR3 runs to 10 residues. V lost 2 bases to trimming and J lost 6 bases, with 4 bases between them. This chain's CDR3 is CSARKNGYTF. The CDR3 coding sequence is TGCAGTGCTAGAAAAAATGGCTACACCTTC.

The chain joins TRBV21-1 to TRBJ2-1; no DNA check was done on the table's D call, TRBD2. TRBV21-1 is a pseudogene segment. The CDR3 is 17 residues long. The CDR3 coding sequence is TGTGCCAGCAGCAAACAGGCAGGACTAGTGATGCTCAATGAGCAGTTCTTC. This encodes CASSKQAGLVMLNEQFF.

This clone was seen many times. This chain connects TRBV5-1 to TRBJ2-1; 9 bases agree with TRBD1. The V gene end was trimmed by 0 bases and the J gene end by 4 bases; junction bases not matched to a gene: 17. Germline CDR1 SGHRS, CDR2 YFSETQ. This CDR3 is 20 amino acids long. The CDR3 loop is CASSLDIGRVWGQGYNEQFF. Written as DNA, the CDR3 is TGCGCCAGCAGCTTGGACATCGGGCGTGTTTGGGGACAGGGATACAATGAGCAGTTCTTC.

The rearrangement joins TRBV5-1 to TRBJ2-7, with D possibly matching TRBD1 (6 bases). CDR1 is SGHRS and CDR2 is YFSETQ in the germline V gene. The V end was cut by 4 bases, the J end by 5 bases, with 16 bases between. The CDR3 contains 14 residues. The CDR3 region is CASSTLTGFNEQYF. CDR3 nucleotides: TGCGCCAGCAGCACCCTGACAGGCTTTAACGAGCAGTACTTC.

Points on this clone: A read error may produce the germline difference seen at one junction end. The chain uses TRBV7-8 and TRBJ2-1; tentative D call: TRBD2 (5 bases). The length of the CDR3 is 12 residues. From germline, CDR1 is SGHVS and CDR2 FQNEAQ. The CDR3: CASSADYYEQFF. CDR3 bases: TGTGCCAGCAGCGCTGACTACTATGAGCAGTTCTTC.

This chain connects TRBV5-1 to TRBJ2-7, with a weak D call TRBD1 (6 bases). V shed 1 base and J shed 3 bases, with 11 bases lying between them. CDR3 size: 14 residues. CDR1 and CDR2 (germline): SGHRS, YFSETQ. CDR3 amino acids: CASSLIGQSYEQYF. CDR3 sequence (DNA): TGCGCCAGCAGCTTGATAGGACAGAGCTACGAGCAGTACTTC. Filled out from reference TRBV5-1 and TRBJ2-7, the complete variable domain reads KAGVTQTPRYLIKTRGQQVTLSCSPISGHRSVSWYQQTPGQGLQFLFEYFSETQRNKGNFPGRFSGRQFSNSRSEMNVSTLELGDSALYLCASSLIGQSYEQYFGPGTRLTVT.

V is TRBV29-1 and J is TRBJ1-5; D possibly corresponds to TRBD1 (6 bases). V shed 5 bases and J shed 3 bases, with 11 bases lying between them. CDR1 and CDR2 from the germline V gene are SQVTM and ANQGSEA. The CDR3 runs 13 residues. In DNA, the CDR3 is TGCAGCGTTCGGGGGGGCCTCAATCAGCCCCAGCATTTT. Protein product: CSVRGGLNQPQHF.

The CDR3 region has the DNA TGTGCCAGTAGGGCTAGCGGCTACGAGCAGTACTTC. Encoded protein: CASRASGYEQYF. The V call is TRBV19, the J call TRBJ2-7; TRBD2 agrees at 7 bases. Per the germline V gene, CDR1 is LNHDA and CDR2 is SQIVND (reference sequence). J lost 3 bases, V lost 6 bases, and 2 bases had no gene match. The CDR3 totals 12 residues.

In this sample, this clone turned up a few times. The J gene is TRBJ2-5, the V gene TRBV29-1, with 9 bases matching TRBD2. CDR1 is SQVTM and CDR2 is ANQGSEA in the germline V gene. Trimming at V came to 4 bases and at J to 9 bases, leaving 12 bases not matched to a gene. The CDR3 runs 14 residues. CDR3 loop: CSVGQRLADGAQYF. CDR3 sequence (DNA): TGCAGCGTTGGACAGAGACTAGCGGATGGGGCCCAGTACTTC.

V usage is TRBV4-1 and J usage is TRBJ2-2; 11 bases align to TRBD2. J gave up 1 base and V 4 bases, and 2 bases lay outside the gene matches. Germline V gene sequence: CDR1 MGHRA, CDR2 YSYEKL. The CDR3 spans 16 residues. The chain's CDR3 is CASSPTSGRNTGELFF. CDR3 coding DNA: TGCGCCAGCAGCCCCACTAGCGGGAGGAACACCGGGGAGCTGTTTTTT.

J is TRBJ1-6 and V is TRBV6-6; no clear D. The V gene lost 2 bases and the J gene lost 8 bases, with 13 bases spanning the gap. The CDR3 totals 15 residues. CDR1 MNHNY and CDR2 SVGAGI come from the germline V gene (reference sequence). The CDR3 DNA reads TGTGCCAGCAGTTACCGCGACGGAGAGGATTCACCCCTCCACTTT. This gives the protein CASSYRDGEDSPLHF.

The gene calls are TRBV30 and TRBJ2-3, with D unclear. Germline CDR1 is GTSNPN and CDR2 is SVGIG (reference sequence). Trimming stripped 0 bases from V and 7 bases from J, with 17 bases between. CDR3 length: 15 residues. As DNA, the CDR3 is TGTGCCTGGAGTGTAAAGTCATTCGGCCCACATACGCAGTATTTT. Translated, it gives CAWSVKSFGPHTQYF.

About this clone itself: This clone may be a read error of a much larger clone one base away. The chain has TRBV9 and TRBJ1-2; TRBD1 matches 10 bases. Germline V CDR1 and CDR2: SGDLS, YYNGEE. The CDR3 covers 13 residues. V lost 3 bases to trimming and J lost 7 bases; unmatched junction nucleotides: 3. The CDR3 DNA is TGTGCCAGCAGCGCCCGGGACAGGGGTGGCTACACCTTC. It specifies CASSARDRGGYTF.

The chain recombines TRBV11-2 with TRBJ1-1; 11 positions agree with TRBD1. This CDR3 region has 15 residues. The V gene's germline CDR1 is SGHAT and CDR2 FQNNGV. With 3 bases clipped from V and 5 bases from J, the junction kept 5 bases outside the gene matches. The CDR3 DNA follows: TGTGCCAGCAGCTTTCCCGGGACAGGGGGTACTGAAGCTTTCTTT. It translates to CASSFPGTGGTEAFF. The whole variable domain, remainder taken from reference TRBV11-2 and TRBJ1-1, is EAGVAQSPRYKIIEKRQSVAFWCNPISGHATLYWYQQILGQGPKLLIQFQNNGVVDDSQLPKDRFSAERLKGVDSTLKIQPAKLEDSAVYLCASSFPGTGGTEAFFGQGTRLTVV.

V gene TRBV25-1 combines with J gene TRBJ1-2; possible D gene TRBD1, 5 bases. The CDR3 runs to 12 residues. The V end lost 8 bases, the J end lost 4 bases, and 11 bases lay between the germline ends. In germline, CDR1 is MGHDK, CDR2 SYGVNS. This CDR3 reads CASLDSPYGYTF. The CDR3 region has the DNA TGTGCCAGCCTTGACAGCCCCTATGGCTACACCTTC.

The chain's CDR3 is CASSPGNHVGYTF. CDR3 nucleotide sequence: TGTGCCAGCAGCCCGGGGAACCACGTTGGGTACACCTTC. The chain links TRBV7-6 to TRBJ1-2; D gene uncertain. This CDR3 has 13 amino acids. The germline V gene encodes CDR1 SGHVS and CDR2 FNYEAQ. The V gene lost 5 bases and the J gene lost 11 bases, with 18 bases spanning the gap.